A single T cell receptor beta chain is shown here with its context. The record originates from a study of blood T cell repertoires in COVID-19. Study background: Spain, Italy and the United States supplied samples that represented acute and convalescent COVID-19. Sources were T cells, B-cell-depleted T cells, or PBMCs; the material itself was cDNA or gDNA.

Germline V gives CDR1 SGHAT, CDR2 FQNNGV. V was cut by 2 bases and J by 10 bases, with 9 bases left in between. This CDR3 spans 12 amino acids. Per the original methods: Amplification of reference gene primers was used by the study to estimate nucleated cell counts. Method: immunoSEQ multiplex PCR; TCRdb's copy keeps in-frame clones and lacks some. V and J calls and clone size follow that table, whereas D and trimming were derived from the DNA. The sample contains a few hundred thousand clones, 80% to 90% of which appear only once. This chain connects TRBV11-2 to TRBJ2-1; weak D call: TRBD2 (6 bases). This receptor was identified in a man between 18 and 29 years old who had recovered from COVID-19. Sequenced: peripheral blood. The CDR3 spells CASSLWRDEQFF. The CDR3, as DNA: TGTGCCAGCAGCTTATGGAGGGACGAGCAGTTCTTC.